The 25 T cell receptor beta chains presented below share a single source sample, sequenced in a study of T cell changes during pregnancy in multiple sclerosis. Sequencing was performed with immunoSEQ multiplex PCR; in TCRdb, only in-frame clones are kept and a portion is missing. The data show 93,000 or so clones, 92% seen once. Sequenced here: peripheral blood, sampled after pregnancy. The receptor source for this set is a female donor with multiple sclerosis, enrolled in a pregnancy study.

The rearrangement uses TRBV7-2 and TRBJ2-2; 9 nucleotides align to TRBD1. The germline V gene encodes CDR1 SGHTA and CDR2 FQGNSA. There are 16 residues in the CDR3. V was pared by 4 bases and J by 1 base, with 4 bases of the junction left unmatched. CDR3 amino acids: CASSSWDRVNTGELFF. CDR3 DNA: TGTGCCAGCAGCTCATGGGACAGGGTGAACACCGGGGAGCTGTTTTTT. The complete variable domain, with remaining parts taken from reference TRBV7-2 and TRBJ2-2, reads GAGVSQSPSNKVTEKGKDVELRCDPISGHTALYWYRQSLGQGLEFLIYFQGNSAPDKSGLPSDRFSAERTGGSVSTLTIQRTQQEDSAVYLCASSSWDRVNTGELFFGEGSRLTVL.

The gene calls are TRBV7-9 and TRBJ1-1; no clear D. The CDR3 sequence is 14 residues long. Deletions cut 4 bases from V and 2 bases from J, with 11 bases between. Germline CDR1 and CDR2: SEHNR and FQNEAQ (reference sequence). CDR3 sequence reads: CASSSLQPNTEAFF. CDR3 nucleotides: TGTGCCAGCAGCTCCCTACAGCCTAACACTGAAGCTTTCTTT. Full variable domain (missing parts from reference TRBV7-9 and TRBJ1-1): DTGVSQNPRHKITKRGQNVTFRCDPISEHNRLYWYRQTLGQGPEFLTYFQNEAQLEKSRLLSDRFSAERPKGSFSTLEIQRTEQGDSAMYLCASSSLQPNTEAFFGQGTRLTVV.

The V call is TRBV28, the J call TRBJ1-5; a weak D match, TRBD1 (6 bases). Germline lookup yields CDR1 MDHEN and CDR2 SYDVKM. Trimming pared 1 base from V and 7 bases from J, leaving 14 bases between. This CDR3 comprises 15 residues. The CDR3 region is CASSLYGQLWQPQHF. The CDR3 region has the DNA TGTGCCAGCAGTTTATACGGACAGCTTTGGCAGCCCCAGCATTTT.

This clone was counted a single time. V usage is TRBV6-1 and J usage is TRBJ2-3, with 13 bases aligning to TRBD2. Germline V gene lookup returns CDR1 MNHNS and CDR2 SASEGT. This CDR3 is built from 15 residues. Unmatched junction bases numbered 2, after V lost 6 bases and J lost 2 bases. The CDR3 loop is CASRGLAGYTDTQYF. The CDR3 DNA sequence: TGTGCCAGCAGGGGACTAGCGGGGTACACAGATACGCAGTATTTT.

As DNA, the CDR3 is TGTGCCAGCAGTGGGCAGGGGTATAATGAAAAACTGTTTTTT. It codes for CASSGQGYNEKLFF. The chain is built from TRBV2 and TRBJ1-4; D is possibly TRBD1 (6 bases). Germline V lookup: CDR1 SNHLY, CDR2 FYNNEI. Trimming removed 4 bases at V and 4 bases at J, with 10 bases between. There are 14 residues in the CDR3.

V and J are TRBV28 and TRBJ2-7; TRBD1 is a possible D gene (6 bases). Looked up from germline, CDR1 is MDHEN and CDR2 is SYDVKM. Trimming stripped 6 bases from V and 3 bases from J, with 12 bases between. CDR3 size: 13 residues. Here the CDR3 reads CASRRQDNYEQYF. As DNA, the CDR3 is TGTGCCAGCAGACGACAGGATAACTACGAGCAGTACTTC.

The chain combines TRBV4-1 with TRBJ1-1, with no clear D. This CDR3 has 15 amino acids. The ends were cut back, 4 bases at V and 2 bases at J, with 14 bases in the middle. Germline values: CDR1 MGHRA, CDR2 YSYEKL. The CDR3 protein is CASSLAPVSNTEAFF. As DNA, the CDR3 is TGCGCCAGCAGCCTCGCGCCGGTCTCTAACACTGAAGCTTTCTTT.

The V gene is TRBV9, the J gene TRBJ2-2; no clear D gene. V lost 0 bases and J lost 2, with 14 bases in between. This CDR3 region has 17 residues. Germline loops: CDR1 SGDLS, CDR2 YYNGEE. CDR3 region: CASSVAPARFNTGELFF. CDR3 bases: TGTGCCAGCAGCGTAGCTCCGGCTAGATTTAACACCGGGGAGCTGTTTTTT.

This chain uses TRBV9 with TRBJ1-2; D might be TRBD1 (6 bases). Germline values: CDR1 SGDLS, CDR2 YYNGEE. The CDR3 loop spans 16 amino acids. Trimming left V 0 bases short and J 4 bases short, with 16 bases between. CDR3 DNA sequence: TGTGCCAGCAGCGTAGACAGTCGGGGGGCGGGCTATGGCTACACCTTC. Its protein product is CASSVDSRGAGYGYTF.

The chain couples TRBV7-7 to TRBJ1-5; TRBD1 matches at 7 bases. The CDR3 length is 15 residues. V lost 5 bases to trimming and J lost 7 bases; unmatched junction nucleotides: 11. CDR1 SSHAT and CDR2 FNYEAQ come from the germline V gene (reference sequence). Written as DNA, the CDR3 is TGTGCCAGCAGCCTCAAGACAGGGCCAGCGCAGCCCCAGCATTTT. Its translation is CASSLKTGPAQPQHF. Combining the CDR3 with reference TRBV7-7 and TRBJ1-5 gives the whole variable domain GAGVSQSPRYKVTKRGQDVTLRCDPISSHATLYWYQQALGQGPEFLTYFNYEAQPDKSGLPSDRFSAERPEGSISTLTIQRTEQRDSAMYRCASSLKTGPAQPQHFGDGTRLSIL.

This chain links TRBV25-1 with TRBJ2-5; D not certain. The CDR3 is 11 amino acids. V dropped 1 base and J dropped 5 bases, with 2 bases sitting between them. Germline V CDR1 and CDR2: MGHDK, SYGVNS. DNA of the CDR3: TGTGCCAGCAGTGAATCGGAGACCCAGTACTTC. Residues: CASSESETQYF.

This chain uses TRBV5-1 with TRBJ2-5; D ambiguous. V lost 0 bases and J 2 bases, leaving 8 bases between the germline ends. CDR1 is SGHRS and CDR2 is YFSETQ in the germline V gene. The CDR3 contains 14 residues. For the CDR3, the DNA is TGCGCCAGCAGCTTGGGACACTCACAAGAGACCCAGTACTTC. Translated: CASSLGHSQETQYF.

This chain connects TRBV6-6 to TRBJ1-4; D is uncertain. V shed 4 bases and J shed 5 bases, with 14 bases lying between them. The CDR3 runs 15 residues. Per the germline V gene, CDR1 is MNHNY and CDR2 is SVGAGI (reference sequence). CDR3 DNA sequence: TGTGCCAGCAGTTCCCCCACAGTGGTAAATGAAAAACTGTTTTTT. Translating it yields CASSSPTVVNEKLFF.

CDR3 sequence (DNA): TGCGCCAGCAGCGGCCAAAGCGGGAGGGCCGTCAATGAGCAGTTCTTC. This sequence encodes CASSGQSGRAVNEQFF. This chain uses TRBV5-1 with TRBJ2-1, with 10 nucleotides matching TRBD2. Looked up from germline, CDR1 is SGHRS and CDR2 is YFSETQ. Trimming cost V 4 bases and J 6 bases; bases outside gene matches: 10. The CDR3 is 16 residues long.

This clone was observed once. CDR3 in amino acids: CASSSPRGGYGYTF. The CDR3 coding sequence is TGTGCCAGCAGCTCACCCAGGGGTGGCTATGGCTACACCTTC. V gene TRBV7-6 combines with J gene TRBJ1-2, with D maybe TRBD1 (6 bases). This CDR3 spans 14 amino acids. Per the germline V gene, CDR1 is SGHVS and CDR2 is FNYEAQ. V lost 4 bases to trimming and J lost 4 bases, with 13 bases between them.

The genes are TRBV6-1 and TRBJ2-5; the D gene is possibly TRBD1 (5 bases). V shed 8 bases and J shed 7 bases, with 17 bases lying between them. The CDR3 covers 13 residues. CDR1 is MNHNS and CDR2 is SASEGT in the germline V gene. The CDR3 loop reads CASGAIGSGTQYF. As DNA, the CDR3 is TGTGCCAGCGGGGCCATAGGGTCGGGGACCCAGTACTTC.

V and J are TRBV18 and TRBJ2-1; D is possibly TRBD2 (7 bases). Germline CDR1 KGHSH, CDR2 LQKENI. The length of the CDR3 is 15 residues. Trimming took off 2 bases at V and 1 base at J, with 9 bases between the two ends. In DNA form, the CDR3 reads TGTGCCAGCTCACCAGAGGGGGGGTCCTACAATGAGCAGTTCTTC. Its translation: CASSPEGGSYNEQFF.

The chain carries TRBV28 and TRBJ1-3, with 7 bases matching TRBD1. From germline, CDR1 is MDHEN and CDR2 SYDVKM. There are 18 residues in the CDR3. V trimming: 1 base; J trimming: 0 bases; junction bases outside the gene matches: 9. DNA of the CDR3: TGTGCCAGCAGTTTATATGGCCTACAGGGGAACTCTGGAAACACCATATATTTT. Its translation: CASSLYGLQGNSGNTIYF. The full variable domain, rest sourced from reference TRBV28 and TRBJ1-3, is DVKVTQSSRYLVKRTGEKVFLECVQDMDHENMFWYRQDPGLGLRLIYFSYDVKMKEKGDIPEGYSVSREKKERFSLILESASTNQTSMYLCASSLYGLQGNSGNTIYFGEGSWLTVV.

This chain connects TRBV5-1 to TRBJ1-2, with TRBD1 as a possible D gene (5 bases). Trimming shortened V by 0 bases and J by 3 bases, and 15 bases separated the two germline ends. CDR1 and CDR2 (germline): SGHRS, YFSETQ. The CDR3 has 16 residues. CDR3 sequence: CASSLEGREEDYGYTF. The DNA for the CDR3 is TGCGCCAGCAGCTTGGAGGGCAGGGAGGAAGACTATGGCTACACCTTC.

The CDR3: CASSPRAGGNEQYF. As DNA, the CDR3 is TGTGCCAGCAGCCCCCGAGCGGGAGGGAACGAGCAGTACTTC. The chain is built from TRBV7-3 and TRBJ2-7; TRBD2 matches 10 bases. CDR3 size: 14 residues. Germline-derived CDR1 and CDR2 are SGHTA and FQGTGA. After removal of 5 bases from V and 5 bases from J, the junction contained 6 bases not matched to a gene.

CDR3 DNA sequence: TGCGCCAGCAGCCCACAGGGGTATGGTGAAAAACTGTTTTTT. Its translation is CASSPQGYGEKLFF. The rearrangement uses TRBV4-3 and TRBJ1-4, with 7 bases identical to TRBD1. CDR1 is LGHNA, CDR2 YSLEER, per germline. V shed 4 bases, J shed 7 bases, and the junction held 6 bases outside the gene matches. CDR3 length: 14 amino acids.

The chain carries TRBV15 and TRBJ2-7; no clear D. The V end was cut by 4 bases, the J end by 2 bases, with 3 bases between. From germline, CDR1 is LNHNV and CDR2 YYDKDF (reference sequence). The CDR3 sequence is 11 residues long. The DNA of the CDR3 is TGTGCCACCAGCACCGCCTACGAGCAGTACTTC. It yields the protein CATSTAYEQYF. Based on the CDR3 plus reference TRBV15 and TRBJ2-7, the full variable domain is DAMVIQNPRYQVTQFGKPVTLSCSQTLNHNVMYWYQQKSSQAPKLLFHYYDKDFNNEADTPDNFQSRRPNTSFCFLDIRSPGLGDTAMYLCATSTAYEQYFGPGTRLTVT.

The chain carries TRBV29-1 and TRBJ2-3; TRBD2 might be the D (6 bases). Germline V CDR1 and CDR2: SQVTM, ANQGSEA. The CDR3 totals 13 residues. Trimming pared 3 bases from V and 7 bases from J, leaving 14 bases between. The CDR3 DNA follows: TGCAGCGTTGACCGGGGGTACCGGAATACGCAGTATTTT. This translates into CSVDRGYRNTQYF.

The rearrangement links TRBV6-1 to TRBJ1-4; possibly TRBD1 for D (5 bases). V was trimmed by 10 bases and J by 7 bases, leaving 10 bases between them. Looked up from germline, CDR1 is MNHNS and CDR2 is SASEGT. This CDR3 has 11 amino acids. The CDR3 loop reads CATRRGEKLFF. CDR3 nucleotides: TGTGCCACCCGAAGGGGTGAAAAACTGTTTTTT.

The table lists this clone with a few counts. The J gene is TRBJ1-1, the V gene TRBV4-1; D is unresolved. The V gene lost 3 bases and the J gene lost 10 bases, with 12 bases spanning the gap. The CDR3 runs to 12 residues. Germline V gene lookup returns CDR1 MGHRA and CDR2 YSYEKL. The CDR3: CASSHLNRGAFF. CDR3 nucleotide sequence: TGCGCCAGCAGCCACCTAAACCGGGGAGCTTTCTTT.